These 16 T cell receptor beta chains share one sample of origin, sequenced in a study of T cell responses to AZD1222 COVID-19 vaccine. The repertoire was sequenced with immunoSEQ multiplex PCR; TCRdb's copy has only in-frame clones and lacks some. The top ten hold more than 4% of the sample, which has 30,000 to 40,000 clones, around three quarters seen once. The sample here was peripheral blood, taken 28 days after the second AZD1222 dose. Receptors originate from an adult who received the AZD1222 COVID-19 vaccine.

The chain uses TRBV27 and TRBJ1-2; 7 nucleotides agree with TRBD1. In germline, CDR1 is MNHEY, CDR2 SMNVEV (reference sequence). Losses at the gene ends were 2 bases for V and 6 bases for J; bases not matched to a gene: 0. The CDR3 has 12 residues. Here the CDR3 DNA reads TGTGCCAGCAGTTTAACAGGGGATGGCTACACCTTC. Its protein is CASSLTGDGYTF.

The chain uses TRBV3-1 (or the pseudogene TRBV3-2) and TRBJ2-7; 10 bases are shared with TRBD2. Trimming took 1 base from V and 3 from J; bases not matched to a gene: 9. Germline V CDR1 and CDR2: LGHDT, YNNKEL (reference sequence). This CDR3 has 17 amino acids. CDR3 nucleotides: TGTGCCAGCAGCCAAGTGTGGGCTAGCGGGGGTTACTACGAGCAGTACTTC. It specifies CASSQVWASGGYYEQYF.

The V call is TRBV19, the J call TRBJ1-1; D perhaps matches TRBD1 (6 bases). V gave up 8 bases and J gave up 5 bases, with 15 bases separating them. The V gene's germline CDR1 is LNHDA and CDR2 SQIVND (reference sequence). CDR3 length equals 13 residues. The CDR3 spells CASDSMGATEAFF. CDR3 nucleotides: TGTGCCAGTGACTCGATGGGGGCAACTGAAGCTTTCTTT.

CDR3 sequence: CASSERGDNTIYF. The CDR3 coding sequence is TGTGCCAGTAGTGAGCGGGGGGATAACACCATATATTTT. The V gene is TRBV19, the J gene TRBJ1-3, with D possibly matching TRBD1 (5 bases). The V end was cut by 5 bases, the J end by 7 bases, with 12 bases between. The CDR3 runs 13 residues. CDR1 LNHDA and CDR2 SQIVND come from the germline V gene (reference sequence).

V and J are TRBV18 and TRBJ1-2; 7 nucleotides agree with TRBD1. Looked up from germline, CDR1 is KGHSH and CDR2 is LQKENI. Trimming cost V 5 bases and J 8 bases; bases outside gene matches: 11. The CDR3 runs to 14 residues. In DNA form, the CDR3 reads TGTGCCAGCTCATGGGGACAGCCTATGAGGGGCTACACCTTC. It is translated as CASSWGQPMRGYTF.

The rearrangement uses TRBV28 and TRBJ1-2, with D unresolved. Trimming stripped 5 bases from V and 5 bases from J, with 6 bases between. The CDR3 length is 11 residues. Germline assignment: CDR1 MDHEN and CDR2 SYDVKM. The CDR3 sequence is CASSRPYGYTF. The CDR3 nucleotides are TGTGCCAGCAGTCGACCTTATGGCTACACCTTC.

The V and J genes are TRBV11-1 and TRBJ2-3; D gene unclear. Germline CDR1 SGHAT, CDR2 FQDESV (reference sequence). Trimming left V 2 bases short and J 0 bases short, with 9 bases between. The CDR3 has 15 amino acids. In DNA form, the CDR3 reads TGTGCCAGCAGCTTAAGGTTAAGAAGCACAGATACGCAGTATTTT. Its translation is CASSLRLRSTDTQYF.

The chain is built from TRBV19 and TRBJ1-1, with 7 bases aligning to TRBD1. The trim removed 2 bases at V and 10 bases at J, leaving 13 bases unmatched. The CDR3 runs to 15 residues. Germline assignment: CDR1 LNHDA and CDR2 SQIVND (reference sequence). The CDR3 sequence is CASSIRRRGRMVAFF. The CDR3 DNA is TGTGCCAGTAGTATAAGGAGAAGGGGGCGGATGGTAGCTTTCTTT.

This chain uses TRBV7-8 with TRBJ2-5; no clear D. Germline V gene sequence: CDR1 SGHVS, CDR2 FQNEAQ. CDR3 size: 16 residues. With 2 bases removed from V and 0 bases from J, the gap between germline ends came to 13 bases. In DNA form, the CDR3 reads TGTGCCAGCAGCTTAAAAGGTCCTTTGTACCAAGAGACCCAGTACTTC. Residues: CASSLKGPLYQETQYF.

This clone has a single count. V usage is TRBV19 and J usage is TRBJ1-2, with 7 bases fitting TRBD1. Germline CDR1 is LNHDA and CDR2 is SQIVND (reference sequence). The trim removed 7 bases at V and 5 bases at J, leaving 16 bases unmatched. The CDR3 sequence is 16 residues long. The DNA for the CDR3 is TGTGCCAGTATTAACCCTGGGACAGAAGAGGCTTATGGCTACACCTTC. The encoded protein is CASINPGTEEAYGYTF.

This chain uses TRBV6-4 with TRBJ2-2, with D tentatively TRBD2 (5 bases). This CDR3 has 15 residues. V was trimmed by 5 bases and J by 0 bases, leaving 10 bases between them. Germline V gene data show CDR1 as MRHNA and CDR2 as SNTAGT. CDR3 in amino acids: CASSRGSTNTGELFF. The CDR3 bases are TGTGCCAGCAGTCGCGGGTCTACGAACACCGGGGAGCTGTTTTTT.

J is TRBJ1-6 and V is TRBV3-1 (or the pseudogene TRBV3-2); D gene uncertain. The CDR3 has 15 residues. V was pared by 1 base and J by 8 bases, with 12 bases between. Per germline, CDR1 LGHDT and CDR2 YNNKEL (reference sequence). Written as DNA, the CDR3 is TGTGCCAGCAGCCAAGTGACCAGGAGGGATTCACCCCTCCACTTT. Its protein is CASSQVTRRDSPLHF.

DNA for the CDR3: TGTGCCAGCAGCGTAGGTCTGTACTTC. Translated: CASSVGLYF. The chain employs TRBV9 and TRBJ2-5, with unresolved D. CDR1 is SGDLS, CDR2 YYNGEE, per germline. Trimming took off 0 bases at V and 13 bases at J, with 4 bases between the two ends. The CDR3 contains 9 residues.

The genes are TRBV27 and TRBJ2-5; TRBD2 matches at 8 bases. The V gene's germline CDR1 is MNHEY and CDR2 SMNVEV (reference sequence). V dropped 5 bases and J dropped 4; count of bases not matched to a gene: 6. The CDR3 has 14 residues. In DNA form, the CDR3 reads TGTGCCAGCAGTAACCGGGGGGGACCAGAGACCCAGTACTTC. Amino acid sequence: CASSNRGGPETQYF.

This clone was counted only a few times. The V and J genes are TRBV2 and TRBJ2-7; no clear D. V lost 6 bases, J lost 4 bases, and 4 bases lay in between. The CDR3 sequence is 10 residues long. Germline loops: CDR1 SNHLY, CDR2 FYNNEI. The CDR3 spells CASRMYEQYV. The CDR3 bases are TGTGCCAGCAGGATGTACGAGCAGTACGTC.

This clone was seen only once. The chain joins TRBV11-2 to TRBJ2-2, with 7 bases aligning to TRBD1. Germline CDR1 SGHAT, CDR2 FQNNGV. This CDR3 has 17 residues. V shed 5 bases, J shed 4 bases, and the junction held 13 bases outside the gene matches. CDR3 in amino acids: CASSTRIRPGGTGELFF. CDR3 nucleotide sequence: TGTGCCAGCAGCACCCGGATCAGACCAGGGGGCACCGGGGAGCTGTTTTTT.